The present entry profiles one T cell receptor (beta chain) with its context. Its antigen remains unknown. The CDR3 length is 14 residues. V lost 7 bases, J lost 1 base, and 13 bases lay in between. Germline V gene data show CDR1 as MNHEY and CDR2 as SMNVEV (reference sequence). Method: immunoSEQ multiplex PCR; TCRdb's copy keeps in-frame clones and lacks some. The sample lists more than 45,000 clones; approximately 80% were seen once. Following a roughly 9-day culture, CD4+ T cells were purified. The data were taken from a study of vaccination effects on CD4 cells after COVID-19. Study-level information: Peptide-pool stimulation followed by sequencing identified expanded antigen-specific CD4+ clonotypes in the ViraFEST assay.

Source: CD4+ T cells from PBMCs cultured without peptide, taken before COVID-19 vaccination. The origin of this receptor is a human donor who received a COVID-19 vaccine. The chain couples TRBV27 to TRBJ1-1; the D is unclear. CDR3 sequence: CASIGLIGNTEAFF. CDR3 nucleotides: TGTGCCAGCATCGGTTTAATTGGGAACACTGAAGCTTTCTTT.